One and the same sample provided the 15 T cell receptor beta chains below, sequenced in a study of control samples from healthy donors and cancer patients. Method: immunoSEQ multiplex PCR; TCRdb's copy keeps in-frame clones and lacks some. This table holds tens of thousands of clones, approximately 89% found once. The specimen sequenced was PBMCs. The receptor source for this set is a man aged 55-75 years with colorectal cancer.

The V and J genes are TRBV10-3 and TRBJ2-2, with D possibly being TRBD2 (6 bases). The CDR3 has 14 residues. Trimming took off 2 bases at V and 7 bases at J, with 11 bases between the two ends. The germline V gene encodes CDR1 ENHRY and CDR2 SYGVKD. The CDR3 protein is CAISEDPGSGELFF. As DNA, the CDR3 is TGTGCCATCAGTGAGGACCCCGGGAGCGGGGAGCTGTTTTTT.

CDR3 sequence (DNA): TGTGCCAGCTCACCCTCCGGGACAGACAATTCACCCCTCCACTTT. Its translation is CASSPSGTDNSPLHF. The chain recombines TRBV18 with TRBJ1-6, with 7 bases lining up with TRBD1. Germline V lookup: CDR1 KGHSH, CDR2 LQKENI. This CDR3 comprises 15 residues. The V gene end was trimmed by 3 bases and the J gene end by 7 bases; junction bases not matched to a gene: 6.

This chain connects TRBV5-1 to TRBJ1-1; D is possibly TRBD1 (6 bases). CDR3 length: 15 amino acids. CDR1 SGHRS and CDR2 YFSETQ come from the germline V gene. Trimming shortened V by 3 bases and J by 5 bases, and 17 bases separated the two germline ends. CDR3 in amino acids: CASSSLYSGETEAFF. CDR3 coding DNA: TGCGCCAGCAGCTCCTTATATTCAGGGGAGACTGAAGCTTTCTTT.

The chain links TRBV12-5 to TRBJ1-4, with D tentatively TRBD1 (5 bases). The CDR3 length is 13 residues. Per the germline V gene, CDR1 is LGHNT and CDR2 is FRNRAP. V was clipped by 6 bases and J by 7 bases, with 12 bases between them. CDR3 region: CASGTDRGEKLFF. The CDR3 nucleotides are TGTGCTAGTGGCACGGATAGGGGTGAAAAACTGTTTTTT.

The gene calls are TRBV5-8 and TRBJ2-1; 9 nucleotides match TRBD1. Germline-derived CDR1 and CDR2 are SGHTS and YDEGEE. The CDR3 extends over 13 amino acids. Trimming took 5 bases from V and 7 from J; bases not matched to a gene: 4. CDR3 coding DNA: TGTGCCAGCAGTCGGGACAGGGAAAATGAGCAGTTCTTC. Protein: CASSRDRENEQFF.

The CDR3 nucleotides read TGTGCCAGCAGCTATACCGGGACAGCTTCAACTAATGAAAAACTGTTTTTT. Its protein is CASSYTGTASTNEKLFF. The chain is built from TRBV5-6 and TRBJ1-4, with 7 bases matching TRBD1. This CDR3 is 17 amino acids long. J was trimmed by 0 bases and V by 3 bases; bases with no gene match: 8. Germline CDR1 and CDR2: SGHDT and YYEEEE.

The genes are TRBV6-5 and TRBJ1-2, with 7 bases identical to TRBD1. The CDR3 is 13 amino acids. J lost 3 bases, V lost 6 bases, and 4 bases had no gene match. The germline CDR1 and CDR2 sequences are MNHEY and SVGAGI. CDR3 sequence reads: CASSDRVDYGYTF. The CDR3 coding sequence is TGTGCCAGCAGCGACAGGGTTGACTATGGCTACACCTTC.

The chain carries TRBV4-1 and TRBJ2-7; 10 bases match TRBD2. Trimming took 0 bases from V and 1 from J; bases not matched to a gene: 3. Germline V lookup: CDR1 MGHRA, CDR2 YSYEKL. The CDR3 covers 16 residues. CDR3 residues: CASSQEVAGGSYEQYF. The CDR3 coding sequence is TGCGCCAGCAGCCAAGAAGTAGCGGGGGGTTCCTACGAGCAGTACTTC.

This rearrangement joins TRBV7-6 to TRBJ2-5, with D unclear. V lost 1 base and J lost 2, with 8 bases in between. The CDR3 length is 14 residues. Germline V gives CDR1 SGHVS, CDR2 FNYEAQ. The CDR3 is CASSLGVGQETQYF. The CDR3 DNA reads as TGTGCCAGCAGCTTAGGGGTAGGGCAAGAGACCCAGTACTTC.

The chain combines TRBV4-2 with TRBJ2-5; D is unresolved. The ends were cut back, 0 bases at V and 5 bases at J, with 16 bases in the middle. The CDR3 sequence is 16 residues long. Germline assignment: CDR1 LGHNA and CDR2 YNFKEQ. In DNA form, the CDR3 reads TGTGCCAGCAGCCAAGACCAGAAGTCGGCCGGTGAGACCCAGTACTTC. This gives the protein CASSQDQKSAGETQYF.

CDR3 DNA: TGTGCCAGCAGCGTGGGCCTAGCGGGTGTCTATTGGAATGAGCAGTTCTTC. Protein sequence: CASSVGLAGVYWNEQFF. The V call is TRBV7-9, the J call TRBJ2-1, with 8 bases lining up with TRBD2. The CDR3 runs 17 residues. The V and J ends lost 5 bases and 7 bases, in that order; junction bases with no gene match: 16. Germline V CDR1 and CDR2: SEHNR, FQNEAQ (reference sequence).

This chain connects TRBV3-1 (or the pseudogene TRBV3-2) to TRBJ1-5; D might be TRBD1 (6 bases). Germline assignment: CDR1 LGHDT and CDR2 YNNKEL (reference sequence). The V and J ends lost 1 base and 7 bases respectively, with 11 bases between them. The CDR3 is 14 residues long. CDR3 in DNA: TGTGCCAGCAGCCAAGCAGGGGTGAACCAGCCCCAGCATTTT. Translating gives CASSQAGVNQPQHF.

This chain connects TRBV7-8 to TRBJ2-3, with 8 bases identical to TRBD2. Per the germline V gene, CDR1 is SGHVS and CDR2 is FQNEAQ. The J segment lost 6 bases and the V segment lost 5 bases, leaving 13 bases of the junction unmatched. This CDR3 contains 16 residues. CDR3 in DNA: TGTGCCAGCAGCCGAGACCAAGCGGGGGCCCCGGATACGCAGTATTTT. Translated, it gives CASSRDQAGAPDTQYF.

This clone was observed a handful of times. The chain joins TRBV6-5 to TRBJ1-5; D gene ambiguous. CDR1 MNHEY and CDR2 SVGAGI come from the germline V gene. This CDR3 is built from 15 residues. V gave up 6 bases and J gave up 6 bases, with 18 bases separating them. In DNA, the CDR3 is TGTGCCAGCAGCCAGAGAGGAGGCGTGGGTCAGCCCCAGCATTTT. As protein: CASSQRGGVGQPQHF.

The CDR3 region is CASSPEGGLDSPLHF. CDR3 nucleotide sequence: TGTGCCAGCAGCCCAGAAGGGGGCCTTGATTCACCCCTCCACTTT. The chain uses TRBV4-2 and TRBJ1-6, with 7 bases lining up with TRBD1. CDR1 and CDR2 from the germline V gene are LGHNA and YNFKEQ. V lost 4 bases and J lost 8; bases outside the gene matches: 8. The CDR3 sequence is 15 residues long.